The clone carrying this T cell receptor (beta chain) was counted a few times. Its antigen is as yet unknown. This sample stems from a study of blood T cells in healthy people across ages. This CDR3 comprises 15 residues. Trimming left V 1 base short and J 1 base short, with 9 bases between. Germline V lookup: CDR1 SGHTA, CDR2 FQGNSA. Findings and caveats of the study: Aged donors had fewer naive CD4+ cells and lower diversity than long-lived donors. Naive T cell percentage by flow cytometry tracked strongly with beta diversity.

The use of a sample-barcoded 5' primer and a J-beta primer mix characterized a second PCR of roughly 6 to 11 cycles. Each cDNA was tagged by a template-switch adaptor containing 12 random nucleotides. TCRdb analysed the 5' RACE reads with MiXCR anew, one entry per CDR3 protein. The sample includes some 1,800,000 distinct CDR3 sequences, 39% of them seen just once. The source of this sequence is a human donor in good health. The gene calls are TRBV7-2 and TRBJ2-3; D remains unclear. Sequencing input: blood. CDR3 loop: CASSLVWQRTDTQYF. The CDR3 DNA follows: TGTGCCAGCAGCTTAGTGTGGCAGCGCACAGATACGCAGTATTTT.